A single sample is the source of the 23 T cell receptor beta chains below, sequenced in a study of CXCR3-negative and CXCR3-positive naive CD8 T cells. All TRB cDNA libraries came from 5' RACE performed with UMI labels. TCRdb reprocessed the 5' RACE reads and keeps a single row for each CDR3 protein, giving no DNA. Recorded for this sample: around 160,000 distinct CDR3 sequences. These receptors' targets are unknown. Study findings and constraints: Naive cells with CXCR3 showed TRB CDR3s that were more hydrophobic than those in CXCR3-negative naive cells.

Sequences were obtained from naive CXCR3+ CD8+ T cells from blood. As to subset: CD45RO-CCR7+CD27+CD95- naive CD8+ T cells expressing CXCR3 (TNR3+). The receptors were sampled from a human donor in good health. Some clones in this sample may be carry-over from other donors' samples.

The rearrangement joins TRBV5-1 to TRBJ2-1. The CDR3 contains 13 residues. Germline V CDR1 and CDR2: SGHRS, YFSETQ. The CDR3 here is CASSPDDYNEQFF. Together with reference TRBV5-1 and TRBJ2-1, the CDR3 gives the full variable domain: KAGVTQTPRYLIKTRGQQVTLSCSPISGHRSVSWYQQTPGQGLQFLFEYFSETQRNKGNFPGRFSGRQFSNSRSEMNVSTLELGDSALYLCASSPDDYNEQFFGPGTRLTVL.

The rearrangement joins TRBV6-2 or TRBV6-3 to TRBJ2-7; no DNA is available, so the TRBD1 call from TCRdb remains unchecked. The germline V gene has CDR1 MNHEY and CDR2 SVGEGT. The CDR3 is 14 amino acids. CDR3 region: CASSYMTDSYEQYF.

The gene calls are TRBV12-3 or TRBV12-4 and TRBJ1-2; TCRdb selects TRBD1, and the lack of DNA leaves this call unchecked. This CDR3 region has 15 residues. CDR3 protein: CASSLAGTGIRGYTF.

The chain employs TRBV28 and TRBJ2-7; TCRdb's assignment of TRBD1 cannot be checked, as there is no DNA. The CDR3 is made up of 15 amino acids. CDR1 and CDR2 (germline): MDHEN, SYDVKM. The CDR3: CASSWRGLRSYEQYF.

CDR3 protein: CASRHNRGLEAFF. The rearrangement links TRBV6-1 to TRBJ1-1; TCRdb's D call, TRBD1, is unchecked because there is no DNA. Germline V gene lookup returns CDR1 MNHNS and CDR2 SASEGT. The CDR3 length is 13 residues.

The CDR3 sequence is CASSKIPGQGRYNEKLFF. The genes are TRBV21-1 and TRBJ1-4; the TRBD1 assignment by TCRdb is unverifiable without DNA. TRBV21-1 is given as a pseudogene. The CDR3 consists of 18 residues.

The rearrangement joins TRBV4-1 to TRBJ1-2; as DNA is missing, the TRBD1 call by TCRdb cannot be tested. CDR1 is MGHRA, CDR2 YSYEKL, per germline. CDR3 length equals 15 residues. The CDR3 here is CASSLDLSGNYGYTF.

V and J are TRBV7-9 and TRBJ2-1. This CDR3 region has 14 residues. The V gene's germline CDR1 is SEHNR and CDR2 FQNEAQ (reference sequence). This chain's CDR3 is CASSLDSLRNEQFF.

The chain is built from TRBV7-6 and TRBJ1-1; TCRdb names TRBD1, which stays unverified in the absence of DNA. Germline V gives CDR1 SGHVS, CDR2 FNYEAQ. This CDR3 contains 13 residues. The chain's CDR3 is CASSPSPGTEAFF.

The V call is TRBV20-1, the J call TRBJ2-7; TCRdb's assignment of TRBD2 cannot be checked, as there is no DNA. CDR3 size: 14 residues. In germline, CDR1 is DFQATT, CDR2 SNEGSKA (reference sequence). The CDR3 is CSARDPASGYEQYF.

The V gene is TRBV20-1, the J gene TRBJ2-3; there is no DNA to check the TCRdb D call of TRBD2. Germline CDR1 reads DFQATT; CDR2 reads SNEGSKA (reference sequence). The CDR3 spans 15 residues. The CDR3 loop reads CSARERDSGVDTQYF.

The rearrangement links TRBV28 to TRBJ1-1; lacking DNA, the TRBD1 call made by TCRdb goes unchecked. The CDR3 covers 16 residues. The V gene's germline CDR1 is MDHEN and CDR2 SYDVKM. The CDR3 spells CASSPLGQGLNTEAFF.

V is TRBV12-3 or TRBV12-4 and J is TRBJ1-5; TCRdb returns TRBD1, unconfirmable since there is no DNA. This CDR3 region has 17 residues. The CDR3 here is CASSGDNRQGRWQPQHF.

This chain links TRBV29-1 with TRBJ1-1. The CDR3 spans 14 residues. Germline CDR1 is SQVTM and CDR2 is ANQGSEA. The CDR3 is CSVATEVMNTEAFF.

The rearrangement uses TRBV4-1 and TRBJ1-2. This CDR3 contains 14 residues. The germline gives CDR1 MGHRA, CDR2 YSYEKL. CDR3 amino acids: CASSQERGPYGYTF.

The chain is built from TRBV6-2 or TRBV6-3 and TRBJ1-1. This CDR3 contains 12 residues. The germline V gene encodes CDR1 MNHEY and CDR2 SVGEGT. CDR3 residues: CATRGYNTEAFF.

J is TRBJ2-7 and V is TRBV10-3. Germline-derived CDR1 and CDR2 are ENHRY and SYGVKD. The CDR3 consists of 15 residues. CDR3 amino acids: CAISDFGGIAYEQYF.

V and J are TRBV13 and TRBJ2-6; TCRdb selects TRBD1, and the lack of DNA leaves this call unchecked. Germline CDR1 is PRHDT and CDR2 is FYEKMQ (reference sequence). The CDR3 length is 20 residues. The chain's CDR3 is CASSSRDRDLPLSGANVLTF.

V is TRBV4-3 and J is TRBJ2-1; TCRdb returns TRBD2, unconfirmable since there is no DNA. This CDR3 region has 13 residues. Germline assignment: CDR1 LGHNA and CDR2 YSLEER. The CDR3 loop is CASSQGRMNEQFF.

The V and J genes are TRBV29-1 and TRBJ2-1; no DNA is available, so the TRBD2 call from TCRdb remains unchecked. Germline values: CDR1 SQVTM, CDR2 ANQGSEA. The CDR3 is 15 amino acids. CDR3 amino acids: CSVDGLAGGWKEQFF.

The chain couples TRBV7-9 to TRBJ2-5. From germline, CDR1 is SEHNR and CDR2 FQNEAQ (reference sequence). CDR3 length equals 12 residues. The chain's CDR3 is CAGSLGQETQYF.

This chain uses TRBV25-1 with TRBJ1-2. Germline V gene sequence: CDR1 MGHDK, CDR2 SYGVNS. This CDR3 is built from 13 residues. CDR3 amino acids: CASLKTEGRGYTF.

The chain has TRBV25-1 and TRBJ1-4. The germline gives CDR1 MGHDK, CDR2 SYGVNS. The CDR3 totals 11 residues. CDR3 amino acids: CASSPAEKLFF.